The 32 T cell receptor beta chains reported below all come from one sample, sequenced in a study of T cell changes during pregnancy in multiple sclerosis. The table came from immunoSEQ multiplex PCR; TCRdb's copy has only in-frame clones and leaves some out. The sample has 120,000 or so clones, approximately 94% seen once. This material consisted of peripheral blood, taken before pregnancy. These receptors were obtained from a female donor with multiple sclerosis, enrolled in a pregnancy study.

V is TRBV9 and J is TRBJ2-3; D is uncertain. Trimming removed 3 bases at V and 1 base at J, with 12 bases between. Germline CDR1 and CDR2: SGDLS and YYNGEE. The CDR3 has 15 amino acids. The CDR3 DNA follows: TGTGCCAGCAGCGCCAGACTTCTCCGCACAGATACGCAGTATTTT. It encodes CASSARLLRTDTQYF. Based on the CDR3 plus reference TRBV9 and TRBJ2-3, the full variable domain is DSGVTQTPKHLITATGQRVTLRCSPRSGDLSVYWYQQSLDQGLQFLIQYYNGEERAKGNILERFSAQQFPDLHSELNLSSLELGDSALYFCASSARLLRTDTQYFGPGTRLTVL.

The rearrangement uses TRBV7-8 and TRBJ2-2; 9 nucleotides match TRBD2. The germline V gene encodes CDR1 SGHVS and CDR2 FQNEAQ. V lost 5 bases, J lost 7 bases, and 11 bases stayed unmatched. The CDR3 has 16 residues. The CDR3 spells CASSHPGKAGGGELFF. DNA of the CDR3: TGTGCCAGCAGCCACCCGGGGAAAGCGGGGGGCGGGGAGCTGTTTTTT.

CDR3: CASRPTPGGRGEKLFF. CDR3 DNA: TGTGCCAGCAGGCCAACTCCCGGGGGACGGGGGGAAAAACTGTTTTTT. The chain couples TRBV28 to TRBJ1-4; tentative D call: TRBD1 (5 bases). Germline assignment: CDR1 MDHEN and CDR2 SYDVKM. Trimming took off 6 bases at V and 8 bases at J, with 22 bases between the two ends. This CDR3 contains 16 residues.

This chain uses TRBV5-4 with TRBJ1-2; TRBD1 matches at 7 bases. The CDR3 runs to 13 residues. With 4 bases clipped from V and 4 bases from J, the junction kept 4 bases outside the gene matches. The germline V gene has CDR1 SGHNT and CDR2 YYREEE (reference sequence). CDR3 in amino acids: CASSPGQVYGYTF. CDR3 sequence (DNA): TGTGCCAGCAGCCCCGGACAGGTCTATGGCTACACCTTC.

The chain carries TRBV19 and TRBJ2-5; D is perhaps TRBD2 (6 bases). CDR3 size: 14 residues. Germline V gene data show CDR1 as LNHDA and CDR2 as SQIVND (reference sequence). V lost 0 bases and J 5 bases, leaving 10 bases between the germline ends. The CDR3 reads CASSIEEGSETQYF. The CDR3 DNA reads TGTGCCAGTAGTATAGAGGAGGGAAGCGAGACCCAGTACTTC.

The chain employs TRBV7-9 and TRBJ2-3, with TRBD1 as a possible D gene (6 bases). The germline CDR1 and CDR2 sequences are SEHNR and FQNEAQ (reference sequence). The V and J ends lost 5 bases and 5 bases respectively, with 17 bases between them. There are 15 residues in the CDR3. The CDR3 sequence is CASSPAQGLRDTQYF. CDR3 bases: TGTGCCAGCAGCCCAGCTCAGGGGCTCCGAGATACGCAGTATTTT.

The chain employs TRBV29-1 and TRBJ1-1, with a weak D call TRBD1 (5 bases). V lost 5 bases, J lost 0 bases, and 10 bases lay in between. This CDR3 is built from 13 residues. Germline CDR1 SQVTM, CDR2 ANQGSEA. In nucleotides, the CDR3 is TGCAGCGTTCGGGGACTGCTGAACACTGAAGCTTTCTTT. Its translation is CSVRGLLNTEAFF. Full variable domain (remainder filled in from reference TRBV29-1 and TRBJ1-1): SAVISQKPSRDICQRGTSLTIQCQVDSQVTMMFWYRQQPGQSLTLIATANQGSEATYESGFVIDKFPISRPNLTFSTLTVSNMSPEDSSIYLCSVRGLLNTEAFFGQGTRLTVV.

The sample holds one count of this clone. The DNA for the CDR3 is TGTGCCAGCAGCCAGACGACAGGGGGCAATTGGAAGCCCCAGCATTTT. Its protein product is CASSQTTGGNWKPQHF. The V gene is TRBV7-9, the J gene TRBJ1-5; 10 bases align to TRBD1. V was clipped by 5 bases and J by 8 bases; unmatched bases: 12. The germline CDR1 and CDR2 sequences are SEHNR and FQNEAQ (reference sequence). The CDR3 has 16 residues. The full variable domain, its missing parts supplied by reference TRBV7-9 and TRBJ1-5, is DTGVSQNPRHKITKRGQNVTFRCDPISEHNRLYWYRQTLGQGPEFLTYFQNEAQLEKSRLLSDRFSAERPKGSFSTLEIQRTEQGDSAMYLCASSQTTGGNWKPQHFGDGTRLSIL.

The V call is TRBV9, the J call TRBJ2-7; D unresolved. The V gene lost 0 bases and the J gene lost 2 bases, with 15 bases spanning the gap. This CDR3 is built from 16 residues. CDR1 SGDLS and CDR2 YYNGEE come from the germline V gene. The CDR3 loop is CASSVESGLPAYEQYF. The CDR3 DNA reads TGTGCCAGCAGCGTAGAATCCGGGTTGCCCGCCTACGAGCAGTACTTC. Looking up the rest from reference TRBV9 and TRBJ2-7 gives the full variable domain: DSGVTQTPKHLITATGQRVTLRCSPRSGDLSVYWYQQSLDQGLQFLIQYYNGEERAKGNILERFSAQQFPDLHSELNLSSLELGDSALYFCASSVESGLPAYEQYFGPGTRLTVT.

V and J are TRBV27 and TRBJ2-1; D perhaps matches TRBD2 (6 bases). CDR3 size: 11 residues. V was trimmed by 7 bases and J by 12 bases, leaving 13 bases between them. Germline V gene lookup returns CDR1 MNHEY and CDR2 SMNVEV (reference sequence). Written as DNA, the CDR3 is TGTGCCAGCAACGGAAGGCGGGGGCAGTTCTTC. Translation: CASNGRRGQFF.

The CDR3 DNA sequence: TGTGCCAGCAGCTTGGGACAAAACTACAATGAGCAGTTCTTC. Its translation: CASSLGQNYNEQFF. This chain uses TRBV5-4 with TRBJ2-1; D gene ambiguous. Germline assignment: CDR1 SGHNT and CDR2 YYREEE (reference sequence). The CDR3 consists of 14 residues. The V end lost 0 bases, the J end lost 3 bases, and 7 bases lay between the germline ends.

This chain connects TRBV19 to TRBJ1-1; D remains unclear. The CDR3 has 17 amino acids. Trimming stripped 4 bases from V and 3 bases from J, with 21 bases between. CDR1 and CDR2 from the germline V gene are LNHDA and SQIVND (reference sequence). The CDR3 here is CASSRKRVRGLDTEAFF. In DNA form, the CDR3 reads TGTGCCAGTAGTAGAAAACGGGTACGGGGTCTAGACACTGAAGCTTTCTTT.

The rearrangement joins TRBV6-1 to TRBJ1-1, with unresolved D. The CDR3 contains 13 residues. Germline-derived CDR1 and CDR2 are MNHNS and SASEGT. V lost 2 bases and J 11 bases, leaving 15 bases between the germline ends. The CDR3 DNA is TGTGCCAGCAGTGAAACCGGGAACATCGCGGCTTTCTTT. This translates into CASSETGNIAAFF.

This chain joins TRBV19 and TRBJ1-2; 7 positions agree with TRBD1. With 4 bases clipped from V and 6 bases from J, the junction kept 11 bases outside the gene matches. The germline CDR1 and CDR2 sequences are LNHDA and SQIVND (reference sequence). The CDR3 covers 15 residues. CDR3 in amino acids: CASSTAQGRSNGYTF. As DNA, the CDR3 is TGTGCCAGTAGTACCGCACAGGGGAGGTCGAATGGCTACACCTTC. The whole variable domain, remainder taken from reference TRBV19 and TRBJ1-2, is DGGITQSPKYLFRKEGQNVTLSCEQNLNHDAMYWYRQDPGQGLRLIYYSQIVNDFQKGDIAEGYSVSREKKESFPLTVTSAQKNPTAFYLCASSTAQGRSNGYTFGSGTRLTVV.

V gene TRBV9 combines with J gene TRBJ2-3; D is perhaps TRBD2 (6 bases). This CDR3 is 12 amino acids long. V lost 5 bases, J lost 4 bases, and 8 bases lay in between. Germline V gene data show CDR1 as SGDLS and CDR2 as YYNGEE. The CDR3 loop is CASSAGSDTQYF. The CDR3 DNA reads as TGTGCCAGCAGTGCGGGGTCAGATACGCAGTATTTT.

This clone appeared a few times. This chain links TRBV27 with TRBJ1-1; TRBD1 might be the D (5 bases). The CDR3 is made up of 14 amino acids. V dropped 3 bases and J dropped 2 bases, with 10 bases sitting between them. The germline gives CDR1 MNHEY, CDR2 SMNVEV (reference sequence). The CDR3 spells CASSFRGVNTEAFF. CDR3 DNA sequence: TGTGCCAGCAGTTTCCGGGGGGTCAACACTGAAGCTTTCTTT.

This clone was seen only once. This chain links TRBV5-1 with TRBJ1-1; TRBD1 agrees at 8 bases. Germline V gives CDR1 SGHRS, CDR2 YFSETQ. The CDR3 spans 15 residues. V shed 4 bases and J 7 bases; nucleotides not matched to a gene: 12. The CDR3 loop is CASSASTGESGEAFF. Here the CDR3 DNA reads TGCGCCAGCAGCGCCTCGACAGGGGAGTCCGGTGAAGCTTTCTTT.

V gene TRBV18 combines with J gene TRBJ1-4, with TRBD1 as a possible D gene (5 bases). Trimming pared 4 bases from V and 0 bases from J, leaving 12 bases between. Germline assignment: CDR1 KGHSH and CDR2 LQKENI. The CDR3 totals 16 residues. The CDR3 nucleotides are TGTGCCAGCTCACGTGGCAGGGAAGCAACTAATGAAAAACTGTTTTTT. This sequence encodes CASSRGREATNEKLFF.

Remarks on this clone: The same CDR3 can be traced to other DNA sequences in this sample. The J gene is TRBJ1-1, the V gene TRBV5-4; D gene ambiguous. CDR3 length: 13 residues. Germline CDR1 and CDR2: SGHNT and YYREEE (reference sequence). Between the trimmed V and J ends, which lost 2 bases and 1 base, there was a span of 6 bases. The CDR3 coding sequence is TGTGCCAGCAGCTTAGCAGGGAACACTGAAGCTTTCTTT. Amino acid sequence: CASSLAGNTEAFF.

The rearrangement links TRBV5-6 to TRBJ1-2; 9 positions match TRBD1. Trimming took 3 bases from V and 8 from J; bases not matched to a gene: 11. Germline CDR1 is SGHDT and CDR2 is YYEEEE. The length of the CDR3 is 15 residues. CDR3 protein: CASSSNYRGHNGYTF. The CDR3 bases are TGTGCCAGCAGCTCCAATTACAGGGGGCATAACGGCTACACCTTC.

The chain recombines TRBV30 with TRBJ2-3; D may be TRBD2 (5 bases). CDR3 length equals 14 residues. With 0 bases removed from V and 0 bases from J, the gap between germline ends came to 7 bases. CDR1 and CDR2 (germline): GTSNPN, SVGIG (reference sequence). The CDR3 is CAWSVSGSTDTQYF. DNA for the CDR3: TGTGCCTGGAGTGTGTCGGGGAGCACAGATACGCAGTATTTT.

The chain is built from TRBV2 and TRBJ2-3, with D maybe TRBD1 (6 bases). Between the trimmed V and J ends, which lost 0 bases and 13 bases, there was a span of 11 bases. Germline CDR1 SNHLY, CDR2 FYNNEI. This CDR3 comprises 12 residues. CDR3 loop: CASSEAGDIKYF. DNA of the CDR3: TGTGCCAGCAGTGAAGCAGGGGACATAAAGTATTTT.

The chain employs TRBV28 and TRBJ2-7, with D possibly matching TRBD1 (7 bases). The CDR3 runs 15 residues. Germline CDR1 MDHEN, CDR2 SYDVKM. V was clipped by 6 bases and J by 7 bases, with 22 bases between them. Here the CDR3 DNA reads TGTGCCAGCAGCCGGCTCCAGGGGGTTGGGGGGGAGCAGTACTTC. This codes for CASSRLQGVGGEQYF.

This sequence joins TRBV6-1 and TRBJ2-6, with a weak D call TRBD1 (6 bases). Germline CDR1 and CDR2: MNHNS and SASEGT. Trimming shortened V by 6 bases and J by 4 bases, and 13 bases separated the two germline ends. The CDR3 is made up of 15 amino acids. CDR3 coding DNA: TGTGCCAGCAGCAACAGGGACACCGGGGCCAACGTCCTGACTTTC. It translates to CASSNRDTGANVLTF.

This clone turned up a few times. V gene TRBV9 combines with J gene TRBJ1-1; D possibly corresponds to TRBD1 (5 bases). This CDR3 comprises 14 residues. V was shortened by 5 bases and J by 0 bases, with 11 bases between the two germline ends. CDR1 and CDR2 (germline): SGDLS, YYNGEE. CDR3 nucleotide sequence: TGTGCCAGCAGTAAGATCAGGGTGAACACTGAAGCTTTCTTT. The encoded protein is CASSKIRVNTEAFF.

V is TRBV7-2 and J is TRBJ2-1; 9 bases match TRBD2. Germline V gene data show CDR1 as SGHTA and CDR2 as FQGNSA. The V and J ends lost 1 base and 8 bases, in that order; junction bases with no gene match: 0. There are 13 residues in the CDR3. The CDR3 sequence is CASSLVAGDEQFF. In DNA, the CDR3 is TGTGCCAGCAGCTTAGTAGCGGGAGATGAGCAGTTCTTC.

The rearrangement uses TRBV30 and TRBJ1-1; D remains ambiguous. The CDR3 is 13 amino acids. V gave up 0 bases and J gave up 7 bases, with 12 bases separating them. Germline CDR1 is GTSNPN and CDR2 is SVGIG (reference sequence). The CDR3 region is CAWSVSEFGEAFF. In DNA, the CDR3 is TGTGCCTGGAGTGTCAGTGAATTTGGTGAAGCTTTCTTT.

This chain links TRBV18 with TRBJ2-7; D unresolved. Trimming left V 5 bases short and J 3 bases short, with 8 bases between. The CDR3 is 12 amino acids. The germline V gene has CDR1 KGHSH and CDR2 LQKENI. The CDR3 coding sequence is TGTGCCAGCTCAGGTTCGGGCTACGAGCAGTACTTC. It yields the protein CASSGSGYEQYF.

The CDR3 loop reads CSVERGSWGYTF. CDR3 coding DNA: TGCAGCGTTGAAAGGGGCTCGTGGGGCTACACCTTC. This chain joins TRBV29-1 and TRBJ1-2; D possibly corresponds to TRBD1 (5 bases). Trimming took 2 bases from V and 8 from J, leaving 12 bases between them. CDR3 length: 12 residues. Germline CDR1 and CDR2: SQVTM and ANQGSEA.

The sample holds a few counts of this clone. The CDR3, as DNA: TGTGCCAGTAGTATGGGTAGGGAGGCCGGGGAGCTGTTTTTT. Encoded protein: CASSMGREAGELFF. This rearrangement joins TRBV19 to TRBJ2-2, with D perhaps matching TRBD2 (6 bases). The CDR3 runs 14 residues. Germline V CDR1 and CDR2: LNHDA, SQIVND (reference sequence). Trimming stripped 3 bases from V and 6 bases from J, with 11 bases between.

The V and J genes are TRBV9 and TRBJ2-3, with TRBD2 matching over 7 bases. The J segment lost 3 bases and the V segment lost 2 bases, leaving 6 bases of the junction unmatched. The CDR3 has 15 amino acids. Germline V gene lookup returns CDR1 SGDLS and CDR2 YYNGEE. The CDR3 DNA reads as TGTGCCAGCAGCGTGGGGGGGGAAGAGACAGATACGCAGTATTTT. The encoded protein is CASSVGGEETDTQYF.

The chain employs TRBV5-8 and TRBJ1-5, with 7 bases matching TRBD1. Germline CDR1 reads SGHTS; CDR2 reads YDEGEE. CDR3 length: 18 residues. J lost 2 bases, V lost 2 bases, and 13 bases had no gene match. Written as DNA, the CDR3 is TGTGCCAGCAGCTTCCCCGGACAGGCCCCTAGGGGCAATCAGCCCCAGCATTTT. Translated, it gives CASSFPGQAPRGNQPQHF.